The clone carrying this T cell receptor (beta chain) was detected only once. This record comes from a study of OX40 agonist ivuxolimab in advanced cancers. The repertoire was sequenced with immunoSEQ multiplex PCR; TCRdb's copy has only in-frame clones and lacks some. This table holds 90,000 to 100,000 clones, about 96% found once. Sequenced material: CD4+ or CD8+ T cells sorted from blood, taken in a trial of the OX40 agonist ivuxolimab. The receptor was derived from an adult with an advanced solid tumor such as melanoma, head and neck, liver or kidney cancer.

This CDR3 is CASSFSSSGKSYEQYF. The CDR3 DNA follows: TGTGCCAGCAGCTTTAGTTCTAGCGGAAAGTCCTACGAGCAGTACTTC. The V gene is TRBV7-9, the J gene TRBJ2-7; 7 bases fit TRBD2. This CDR3 has 16 residues. The V segment lost 3 bases and the J segment 1 base; nucleotides outside the gene matches: 9. CDR1 SEHNR and CDR2 FQNEAQ come from the germline V gene (reference sequence).